The source of this T cell receptor beta chain is a study of response to subunit inactivated influenza vaccine. Study-level findings and limits: Authors suggested each seasonal influenza vaccination recruits few new T cells.

The V gene's germline CDR1 is SNHLY and CDR2 FYNNEI. V lost 5 bases, J lost 5 bases, and 22 bases lay in between. The length of the CDR3 is 17 residues. Each CDR3 protein is one row after TCRdb ran MiXCR on the RT-PCR reads. The table has under 750,000 distinct CDR3 sequences, 10% to 15% seen once. In this sample, this clonotype turned up a few times. What it recognizes is unknown. This chain joins TRBV2 and TRBJ2-1; D might be TRBD1 (5 bases). The material was PBMCs from blood, obtained on the day of vaccination. This receptor was identified in a man aged 45-60 years who received an inactivated influenza vaccine. The chain's CDR3 is CASSSLIQDPSNNEQFF. CDR3 coding DNA: TGTGCCAGCAGTAGCCTCATACAGGACCCGTCGAACAATGAGCAGTTCTTC.